This note documents a single T cell receptor beta chain sequence. Assay: immunoSEQ multiplex PCR; the TCRdb copy retains only in-frame clones and omits some. This table holds tens of thousands of clones, almost 95% found once. There are 15 residues in the CDR3. Unmatched junction bases numbered 4, after V lost 0 bases and J lost 6 bases. Germline assignment: CDR1 SGHNT and CDR2 YYREEE (reference sequence). The sample originates from a study of T cell changes during pregnancy in multiple sclerosis. Sequenced here: peripheral blood, sampled in the third trimester of pregnancy. The receptor comes from a female donor in good health, enrolled as a control in a pregnancy study. The V gene is TRBV5-4, the J gene TRBJ2-2; 8 bases are a match to TRBD1. The CDR3 DNA follows: TGTGCCAGCAGCTTGGGAGAGGACAGGGCCGGGGAGCTGTTTTTT. It codes for CASSLGEDRAGELFF.